This entry lists 7 T cell receptor beta chains sequenced from one sample in a study of blood T cells in healthy people across ages. Sample-barcoded 5' priming and a J-beta primer mix drove a second PCR of roughly 6 to 12 cycles. TCRdb passed the 5' RACE reads through MiXCR, listing each CDR3 protein once. This sample yields 650,000 to 1,000,000 distinct CDR3 sequences, of which roughly 40% are seen a single time; 10% to 15% belongs to the top ten. The sample comprised blood. Receptors originate from a man aged 18 to 30 in good health.

This clonotype was detected ten times or more. The rearrangement links TRBV12-3 or TRBV12-4 to TRBJ1-1; perhaps TRBD1 as D (5 bases). The V end was cut by 4 bases, the J end by 4 bases, with 7 bases between. The CDR3 extends over 12 amino acids. The CDR3 sequence is CASSWGGTEAFF. CDR3 nucleotides: TGTGCCAGCAGTTGGGGGGGCACTGAAGCTTTCTTT.

The chain carries TRBV5-1 and TRBJ2-4; tentatively, D is TRBD1 (5 bases). V was trimmed by 4 bases and J by 8 bases, leaving 13 bases between them. The V gene's germline CDR1 is SGHRS and CDR2 YFSETQ. The CDR3 has 13 residues. CDR3 loop: CASSEYDRDIQYF. The CDR3 coding sequence is TGCGCCAGCAGCGAATACGACAGAGACATTCAGTACTTC.

This clonotype was detected a few times. V gene TRBV6-2 or TRBV6-3 combines with J gene TRBJ2-2, with D possibly TRBD2 on 6 matching bases. CDR3 length: 15 residues. The ends were cut back, 11 bases at V and 2 bases at J, with 18 bases in the middle. Germline V CDR1 and CDR2: MNHEY, SVGEGT. As DNA, the CDR3 is TGTGCCGCGGCGGGGCTAGTCCTCAACACCGGGGAGCTGTTTTTT. Translating it yields CAAAGLVLNTGELFF.

This clonotype was detected a few times. The chain has TRBV9 and TRBJ2-1; possibly TRBD1 for D (6 bases). The CDR3 is 14 residues long. In germline, CDR1 is SGDLS, CDR2 YYNGEE. Trimming shortened V by 4 bases and J by 2 bases, and 10 bases separated the two germline ends. CDR3 coding DNA: TGTGCCAGCAGCACCACAGGGACCTACAATGAGCAGTTCTTC. Translation: CASSTTGTYNEQFF.

In DNA form, the CDR3 reads TGTGCCAGCAGCTCTAGCGGGGCCCACAATGAGCAGTTCTTC. It encodes CASSSSGAHNEQFF. The rearrangement links TRBV7-9 to TRBJ2-1; 9 nucleotides line up with TRBD2. Per germline, CDR1 SEHNR and CDR2 FQNEAQ (reference sequence). The trim removed 4 bases at V and 5 bases at J, leaving 3 bases unmatched. CDR3 size: 14 residues.

This chain connects TRBV4-1 to TRBJ1-2; TRBD1 is a possible D gene (6 bases). The CDR3 has 14 residues. Germline V lookup: CDR1 MGHRA, CDR2 YSYEKL. The V end lost 0 bases, the J end lost 3 bases, and 8 bases lay between the germline ends. DNA of the CDR3: TGCGCCAGCAGCCAAGAGGGGACATACTATGGCTACACCTTC. Encoded protein: CASSQEGTYYGYTF.

About this clonotype itself: A junction end diverges from the germline sequence, so it may reflect a read error. The rearrangement joins TRBV12-3 or TRBV12-4 to TRBJ1-6, with 7 bases that match TRBD1. This CDR3 has 14 residues. The CDR3 protein is CASRKTGAESPPHF. The CDR3 DNA is TGTGCCAGCAGAAAAACAGGGGCTGAGTCACCCCCCCACTTT.